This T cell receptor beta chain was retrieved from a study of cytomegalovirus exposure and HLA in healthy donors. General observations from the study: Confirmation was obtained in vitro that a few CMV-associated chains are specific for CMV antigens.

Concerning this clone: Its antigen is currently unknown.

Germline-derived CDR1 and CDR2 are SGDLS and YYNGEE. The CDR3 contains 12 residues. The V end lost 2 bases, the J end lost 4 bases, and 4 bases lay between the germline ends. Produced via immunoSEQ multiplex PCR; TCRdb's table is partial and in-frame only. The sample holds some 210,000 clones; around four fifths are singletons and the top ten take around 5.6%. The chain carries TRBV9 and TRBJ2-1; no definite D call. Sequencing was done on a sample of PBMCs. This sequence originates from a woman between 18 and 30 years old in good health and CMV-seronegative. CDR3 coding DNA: TGTGCCAGCAGCGTCGAGTACAATGAGCAGTTCTTC. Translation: CASSVEYNEQFF.